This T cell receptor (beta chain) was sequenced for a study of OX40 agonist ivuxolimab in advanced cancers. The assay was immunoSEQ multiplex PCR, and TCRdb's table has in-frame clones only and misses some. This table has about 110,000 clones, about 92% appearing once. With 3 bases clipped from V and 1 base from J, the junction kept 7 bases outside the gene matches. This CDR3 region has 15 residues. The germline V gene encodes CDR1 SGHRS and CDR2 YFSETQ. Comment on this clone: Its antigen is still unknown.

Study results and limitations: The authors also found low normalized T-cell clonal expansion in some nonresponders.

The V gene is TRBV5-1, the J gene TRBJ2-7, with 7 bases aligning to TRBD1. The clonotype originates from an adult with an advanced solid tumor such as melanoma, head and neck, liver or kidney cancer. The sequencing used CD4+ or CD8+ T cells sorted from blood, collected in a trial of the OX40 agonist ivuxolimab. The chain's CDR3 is CASSSGTAISYEQYF. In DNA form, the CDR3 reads TGCGCCAGCAGCTCCGGGACAGCTATATCCTACGAGCAGTACTTC. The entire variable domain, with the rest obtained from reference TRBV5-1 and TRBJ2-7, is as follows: KAGVTQTPRYLIKTRGQQVTLSCSPISGHRSVSWYQQTPGQGLQFLFEYFSETQRNKGNFPGRFSGRQFSNSRSEMNVSTLELGDSALYLCASSSGTAISYEQYFGPGTRLTVT.